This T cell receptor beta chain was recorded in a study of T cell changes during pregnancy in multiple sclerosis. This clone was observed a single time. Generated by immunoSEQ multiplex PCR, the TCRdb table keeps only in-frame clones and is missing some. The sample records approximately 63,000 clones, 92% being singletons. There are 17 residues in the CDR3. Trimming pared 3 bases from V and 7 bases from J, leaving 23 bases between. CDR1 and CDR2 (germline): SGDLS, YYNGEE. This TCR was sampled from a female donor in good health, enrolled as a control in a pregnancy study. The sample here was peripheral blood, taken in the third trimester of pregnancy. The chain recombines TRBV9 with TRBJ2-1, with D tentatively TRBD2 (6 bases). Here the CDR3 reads CASSAPRAGSMWNEQFF. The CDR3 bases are TGTGCCAGCAGCGCCCCCAGGGCCGGGAGCATGTGGAATGAGCAGTTCTTC.